This T cell receptor beta chain was documented in a study of PD-L1 blockade in urothelial cancer. This clone was seen a few times. Looked up from germline, CDR1 is SGHNT and CDR2 is YYREEE (reference sequence). V was trimmed by 1 base and J by 6 bases, leaving 14 bases between them. The CDR3 runs 14 residues. Sequencing used immunoSEQ multiplex PCR; TCRdb keeps in-frame clones, though not all of them. The sample lists 25,000 to 30,000 clones; 70% to 90% were seen once. The TCR sequence derives from a man in his fifties with urothelial cancer. This specimen was PBMCs, taken around atezolizumab (anti-PD-L1) treatment. The chain links TRBV5-4 to TRBJ2-7; no reliable D call. CDR3 in DNA: TGTGCCAGCAGCTTGTCACTTATACCAAGCGAGCAGTACTTC. It translates to CASSLSLIPSEQYF. The variable domain in full, completed from reference TRBV5-4 and TRBJ2-7, reads ETGVTQSPTHLIKTRGQQVTLRCSSQSGHNTVSWYQQALGQGPQFIFQYYREEENGRGNFPPRFSGLQFPNYSSELNVNALELDDSALYLCASSLSLIPSEQYFGPGTRLTVT.